The entry below gives a single T cell receptor (beta chain) sequence along with its context. Its target is unknown. This CDR3 has 13 residues. Germline loops: CDR1 MGHRA, CDR2 YSYEKL. J was trimmed by 4 bases and V by 4 bases; bases with no gene match: 3. Autoimmune disease history or systemic immunosuppression meant exclusion. The data derive from a study of OX40 agonist ivuxolimab in advanced cancers. Notes on the study in general: Still undetermined is the antigen specificity of the expanded peripheral T cells.

The repertoire was sequenced with immunoSEQ multiplex PCR; TCRdb's copy has only in-frame clones and lacks some. Among about 82,000 clones listed, around nine tenths were seen once. The chain employs TRBV4-1 and TRBJ2-5, with TRBD1 matching 7 bases. The TCR was taken from an adult with an advanced solid tumor such as melanoma, head and neck, liver or kidney cancer. The sample was CD4+ or CD8+ T cells sorted from blood, taken in a trial of the OX40 agonist ivuxolimab. The CDR3 spells CASSPTGLETQYF. The DNA of the CDR3 is TGCGCCAGCAGCCCGACAGGGCTAGAGACCCAGTACTTC.